This T cell receptor (beta chain) emerged from a study of shared clonotypes between healthy human individuals. The study enrolled healthy HIV-negative adults without recent acute infections or vaccinations as donors. CD4+ cell separation produced CD45RA+ naive and CD45RA-negative memory subsets. TCRdb's copy holds only in-frame clones and misses some; the assay was immunoSEQ multiplex PCR. The table lists about 1 million clones, roughly 80% of them singletons. Material for sequencing was memory CD4+ T cells sorted from blood. Regarding subset: CD45RA-negative fraction. The source of this sequence is a man aged 18 to 29 in good health.

CDR3 residues: CASSVGDSKNSPLHF. The CDR3 DNA sequence: TGTGCCAGCAGCGTAGGGGACAGCAAAAATTCACCCCTCCACTTT. The chain links TRBV9 to TRBJ1-6, with 7 bases fitting TRBD1. The CDR3 is 15 amino acids. Trimming took 0 bases from V and 7 from J; bases not matched to a gene: 4. Germline CDR1 and CDR2: SGDLS and YYNGEE.